This TCR beta chain was obtained from a study of cytomegalovirus exposure and HLA in healthy donors. The germline V gene has CDR1 SGHRS and CDR2 YFSETQ. Between the trimmed V and J ends, which lost 2 bases and 1 base, there was a span of 21 bases. The length of the CDR3 is 18 residues. The PCR had 60 Vbeta and 13 Jbeta primers. Measured with immunoSEQ multiplex PCR; TCRdb has only the in-frame clones, and not every one. The sample includes roughly 150,000 clones, about 70% of them seen just once. Sequencing was performed on PBMCs. V usage is TRBV5-1 and J usage is TRBJ1-1, with no clear D. This TCR derives from a young man in good health and CMV-seropositive. CDR3 sequence: CASSFTMRRVPENTEAFF. CDR3 in DNA: TGCGCCAGCAGCTTCACCATGAGGAGGGTTCCCGAGAACACTGAAGCTTTCTTT.